The rows below give T cell receptor beta chains drawn from one sample of a study of vaccination and CD4 T cells after COVID-19. No antigen has been identified for these receptors. TCRdb passed the PCR reads through MiXCR, listing each CDR3 protein once. Of 10,000 to 13,000 distinct CDR3 sequences in the sample, roughly 60% are singletons; the top ten hold roughly 35%. The material sequenced was CD4+ T cells from blood, cultured in vitro. The origin of the receptors is a human donor who had recovered from COVID-19. CDR3s include the opening cysteine and the closing phenylalanine or tryptophan. D genes are given only for firm matches. Clone size is shown for a subset of rows, as once, few, many or a class of expanded clone.

j_call v_call clone_size d_call cdr3_aa cdr3_nt
TRBJ2-5 TRBV23-1 . . CASSQPGVPRVQETQYF TGCGCCAGCAGTCAACCAGGGGTCCCCAGGGTCCAAGAGACCCAGTACTTC
TRBJ1-2 TRBV20-1 few . CSAAGGNFYGYTF TGCAGTGCCGCTGGGGGGAACTTCTATGGCTACACCTTC
TRBJ1-2 TRBV11-2 . . CASSLEGQGVGYTF TGTGCCAGCAGCTTAGAAGGGCAGGGTGTGGGCTACACCTTC
TRBJ1-3 TRBV7-2 . . CASSPGSPSSGNTIYF TGTGCCAGCAGTCCGGGGTCACCAAGCTCTGGAAACACCATATATTTT
TRBJ2-7 TRBV27 few . CASRLGGRGTQYF TGTGCCAGCAGGTTAGGGGGCCGGGGGACGCAGTACTTC
TRBJ2-7 TRBV18 . . CASSLSNAGTGSYEQYF TGTGCCAGCTCACTTTCTAATGCAGGGACCGGCTCCTACGAGCAGTACTTC
TRBJ2-3 TRBV20-1 . . CSARDLRGDTQYF TGCAGTGCTCGGGACCTGCGCGGGGATACGCAGTATTTT
TRBJ2-1 TRBV6-1 . . CASRRGGEQFF TGTGCCAGCAGACGAGGGGGAGAGCAGTTCTTC
TRBJ1-6 TRBV11-3 . . CASSLRVTQGSPLHF TGTGCCAGCAGCCTCCGTGTCACGCAGGGATCACCCCTCCACTTT
TRBJ1-2 TRBV11-2 . . CASSPLALFDGYTF TGTGCCAGCAGCCCCCTAGCCCTTTTCGATGGCTACACCTTC
TRBJ2-5 TRBV20-1 . TRBD1 CSARDRRGQETQYF TGCAGTGCTAGAGATCGCAGGGGGCAAGAGACCCAGTACTTC
TRBJ2-7 TRBV20-1 . . CSARVGGRHEQYF TGCAGTGCTAGAGTTGGGGGACGCCACGAGCAGTACTTC
TRBJ2-2 TRBV27 . TRBD1 CASSQGWGQTGGNTGELFF TGTGCCAGCAGCCAGGGCTGGGGCCAAACAGGGGGGAACACCGGGGAGCTGTTTTTT
TRBJ1-2 TRBV12-3/TRBV12-4 once . CATAPRTTGSTGYTF TGTGCCACCGCACCCCGGACAACAGGGTCAACCGGCTACACCTTC
TRBJ2-7 TRBV7-2 . . CASSSNRVSYEQYF TGTGCCAGCAGCTCAAACAGGGTATCCTACGAGCAGTACTTC
TRBJ2-1 TRBV24-1 . TRBD2 CATSVAGGGNEQFF TGTGCCACCAGTGTAGCGGGAGGCGGTAATGAGCAGTTCTTC
TRBJ2-3 TRBV24-1 . . CATSDLVAITQYF TGTGCCACCAGTGATTTAGTAGCGATTACGCAGTATTTT
TRBJ2-5 TRBV11-2 . . CASSPGIQETQYF TGTGCCAGCAGCCCAGGGATCCAAGAGACCCAGTACTTC
TRBJ2-1 TRBV6-1 few TRBD2 CASSERASGRYEQFF TGTGCCAGCAGTGAACGGGCTAGCGGGAGGTATGAGCAGTTCTTC
TRBJ2-7 TRBV27 . . CASSDIGGYEQYF TGTGCCAGCAGCGATATCGGGGGATACGAGCAGTACTTC
TRBJ2-1 TRBV20-1 . . CSASFGGPNEQFF TGCAGTGCTAGCTTCGGGGGGCCCAATGAGCAGTTCTTC
TRBJ1-1 TRBV14 . . CASSQFQKGRGEAFF TGTGCCAGCAGCCAATTTCAAAAGGGAAGGGGTGAAGCTTTCTTT
TRBJ2-7 TRBV7-6 once . CASSLVYGGSYEQYF TGTGCCAGCAGCTTAGTATACGGAGGGAGCTACGAGCAGTACTTC
TRBJ1-5 TRBV28 few . CASSFGQGRQPQHF TGTGCCAGCAGTTTTGGGCAGGGACGTCAGCCCCAGCATTTT
TRBJ2-2 TRBV27 few TRBD2 CASSGLAGRTGELFF TGTGCCAGCAGTGGACTAGCGGGGAGAACCGGGGAGCTGTTTTTT